The present T cell receptor (beta chain) was sequenced within a study of OX40 agonist ivuxolimab in advanced cancers. Overall study: Participants averaged 60 years of age (range about 23 to 79) and were less than 85% male.

Sequencing used immunoSEQ multiplex PCR; TCRdb keeps in-frame clones, though not all of them. This sample carries approximately 94,000 clones, around 93% of them seen once, and the ten largest clones take approximately 0.55%. Autoimmune disease history or systemic immunosuppression was exclusionary. The trim removed 5 bases at V and 2 bases at J, leaving 6 bases unmatched. The CDR3 loop spans 15 amino acids. CDR1 is MNHNS and CDR2 is SASEGT in the germline V gene. As concerns this clone: Its specificity is not known.

Broader study findings: CD8+ T cells averaged more expanded clones than CD4+. There was clonal expansion of CD4+ and CD8+ blood T cells by week 6 at 0.1 to 3.0 mg/kg.

The J gene is TRBJ2-3, the V gene TRBV6-1; 8 nucleotides align to TRBD2. Sequenced material: CD4+ or CD8+ T cells sorted from blood, taken in a trial of the OX40 agonist ivuxolimab. The receptor was derived from an adult with an advanced solid tumor such as melanoma, head and neck, liver or kidney cancer. The CDR3 is CASSLTSGHTDTQYF. The CDR3 region has the DNA TGTGCCAGCAGTCTTACTAGCGGCCACACAGATACGCAGTATTTT.